The clone carrying this T cell receptor (beta chain) has only a few counts. Some clones are missing from TCRdb's copy, which holds only in-frame ones; the method was immunoSEQ multiplex PCR. The table has approximately 210,000 clones, less than 90% seen once. The germline V and J ends were trimmed by 3 bases and 5 bases, with 11 bases remaining between them. The germline CDR1 and CDR2 sequences are LNHDA and SQIVND (reference sequence). The CDR3 contains 14 residues. The data were obtained in a study of blood T cell repertoires in COVID-19. Across the study: Sites in the United States, Italy and Spain provided acute and convalescent COVID-19 samples.

This chain joins TRBV19 and TRBJ1-5; D perhaps matches TRBD1 (6 bases). Sequencing was performed on peripheral blood. The sequence came from a woman in her sixties or seventies with active or convalescent COVID-19. In DNA form, the CDR3 reads TGTGCCAGTAGTATTATGCAGGGGTATCAGCCCCAGCATTTT. This gives the protein CASSIMQGYQPQHF.